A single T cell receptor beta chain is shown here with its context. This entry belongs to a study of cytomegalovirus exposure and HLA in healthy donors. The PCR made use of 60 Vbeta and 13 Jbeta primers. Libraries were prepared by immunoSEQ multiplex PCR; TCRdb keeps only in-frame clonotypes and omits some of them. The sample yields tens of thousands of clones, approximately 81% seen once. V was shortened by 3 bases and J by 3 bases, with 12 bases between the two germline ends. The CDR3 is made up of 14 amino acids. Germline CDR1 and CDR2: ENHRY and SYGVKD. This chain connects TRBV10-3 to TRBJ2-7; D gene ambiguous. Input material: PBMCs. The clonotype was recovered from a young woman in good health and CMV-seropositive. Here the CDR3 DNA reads TGTGCCATCAGTGATCCCACTGAAAACTACGAGCAGTACTTC. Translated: CAISDPTENYEQYF.